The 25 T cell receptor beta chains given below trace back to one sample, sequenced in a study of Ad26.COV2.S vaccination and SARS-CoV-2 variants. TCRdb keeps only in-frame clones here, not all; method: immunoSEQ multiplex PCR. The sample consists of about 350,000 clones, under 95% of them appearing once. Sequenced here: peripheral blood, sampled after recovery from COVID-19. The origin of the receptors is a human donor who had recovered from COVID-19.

The CDR3 region has the DNA TGTGCCAGCAGACCCGGACAGGGGGGGGACTATGGCTACACCTTC. Its protein product is CASRPGQGGDYGYTF. This chain connects TRBV6-5 to TRBJ1-2; TRBD1 matches 10 bases. The length of the CDR3 is 15 residues. The V gene end was trimmed by 6 bases and the J gene end by 3 bases; junction bases not matched to a gene: 7. The germline V gene encodes CDR1 MNHEY and CDR2 SVGAGI.

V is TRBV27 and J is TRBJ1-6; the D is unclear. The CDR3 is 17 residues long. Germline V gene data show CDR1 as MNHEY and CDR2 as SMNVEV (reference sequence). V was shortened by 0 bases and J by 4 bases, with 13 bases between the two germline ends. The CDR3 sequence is CASSLSGPGNYNSPLHF. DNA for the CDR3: TGTGCCAGCAGTTTATCAGGGCCCGGGAATTATAATTCACCCCTCCACTTT.

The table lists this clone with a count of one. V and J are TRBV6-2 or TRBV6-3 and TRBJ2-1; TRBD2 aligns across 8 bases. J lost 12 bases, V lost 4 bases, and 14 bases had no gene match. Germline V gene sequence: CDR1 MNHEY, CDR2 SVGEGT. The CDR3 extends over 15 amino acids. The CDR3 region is CASSWGGGLLNGQFF. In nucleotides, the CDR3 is TGTGCCAGCAGTTGGGGCGGGGGGCTACTAAACGGGCAGTTCTTC.

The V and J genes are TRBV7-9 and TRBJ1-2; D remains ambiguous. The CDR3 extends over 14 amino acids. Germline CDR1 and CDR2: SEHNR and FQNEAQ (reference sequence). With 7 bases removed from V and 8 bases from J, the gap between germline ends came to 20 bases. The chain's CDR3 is CASTQISEGSGYTF. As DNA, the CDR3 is TGTGCCAGCACCCAAATATCTGAAGGTAGCGGCTACACCTTC.

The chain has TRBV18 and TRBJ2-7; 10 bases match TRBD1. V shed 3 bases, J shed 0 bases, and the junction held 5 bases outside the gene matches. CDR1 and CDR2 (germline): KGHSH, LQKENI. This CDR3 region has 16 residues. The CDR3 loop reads CASSPDWTGGSYEQYF. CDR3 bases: TGTGCCAGCTCACCGGATTGGACAGGGGGCTCCTACGAGCAGTACTTC.

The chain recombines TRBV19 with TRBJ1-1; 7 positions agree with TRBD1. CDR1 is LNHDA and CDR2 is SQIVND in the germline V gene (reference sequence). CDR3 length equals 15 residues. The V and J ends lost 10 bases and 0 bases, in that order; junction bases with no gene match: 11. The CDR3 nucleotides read TGTGCCACCACCGGCAGGGGGACGATGAACACTGAAGCTTTCTTT. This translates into CATTGRGTMNTEAFF.

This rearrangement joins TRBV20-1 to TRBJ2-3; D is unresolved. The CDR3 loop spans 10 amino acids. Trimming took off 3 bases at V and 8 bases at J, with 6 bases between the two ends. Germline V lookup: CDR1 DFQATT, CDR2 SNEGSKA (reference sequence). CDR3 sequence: CSASQVTQYF. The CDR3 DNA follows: TGCAGTGCTAGCCAAGTTACGCAGTATTTT.

The CDR3 nucleotides are TGCGCCAGCATGGGGGGTGAGAACACTGAAGCTTTCTTT. It specifies CASMGGENTEAFF. The chain employs TRBV5-1 and TRBJ1-1; TRBD1 might be the D (5 bases). This CDR3 region has 13 residues. Trimming took off 6 bases at V and 1 base at J, with 10 bases between the two ends. Germline assignment: CDR1 SGHRS and CDR2 YFSETQ. The full variable domain, with the rest looked up from reference TRBV5-1 and TRBJ1-1, is KAGVTQTPRYLIKTRGQQVTLSCSPISGHRSVSWYQQTPGQGLQFLFEYFSETQRNKGNFPGRFSGRQFSNSRSEMNVSTLELGDSALYLCASMGGENTEAFFGQGTRLTVV.

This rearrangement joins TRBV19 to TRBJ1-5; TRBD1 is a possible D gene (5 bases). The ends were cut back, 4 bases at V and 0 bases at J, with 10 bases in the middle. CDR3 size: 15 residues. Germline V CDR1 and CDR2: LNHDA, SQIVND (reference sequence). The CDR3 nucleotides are TGTGCCAGTAGTACCCTTGACAGTAGCAATCAGCCCCAGCATTTT. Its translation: CASSTLDSSNQPQHF.

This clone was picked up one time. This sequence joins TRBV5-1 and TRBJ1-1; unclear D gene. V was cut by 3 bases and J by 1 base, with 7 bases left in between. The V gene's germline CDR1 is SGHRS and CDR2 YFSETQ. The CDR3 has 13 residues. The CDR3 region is CASSSSPNTEAFF. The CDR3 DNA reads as TGCGCCAGCAGCTCTTCCCCGAACACTGAAGCTTTCTTT.

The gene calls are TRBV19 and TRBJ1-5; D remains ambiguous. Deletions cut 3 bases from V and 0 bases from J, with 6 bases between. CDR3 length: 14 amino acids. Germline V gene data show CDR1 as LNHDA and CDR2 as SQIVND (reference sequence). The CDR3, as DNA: TGTGCCAGTAGTATTCAGAATAGCAATCAGCCCCAGCATTTT. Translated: CASSIQNSNQPQHF.

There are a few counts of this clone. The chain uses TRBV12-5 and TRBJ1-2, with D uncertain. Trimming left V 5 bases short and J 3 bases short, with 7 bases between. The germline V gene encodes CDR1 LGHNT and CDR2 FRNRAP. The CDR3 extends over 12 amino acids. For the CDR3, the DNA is TGTGCTAGTGGTCCCTGGGACTATGGCTACACCTTC. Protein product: CASGPWDYGYTF.

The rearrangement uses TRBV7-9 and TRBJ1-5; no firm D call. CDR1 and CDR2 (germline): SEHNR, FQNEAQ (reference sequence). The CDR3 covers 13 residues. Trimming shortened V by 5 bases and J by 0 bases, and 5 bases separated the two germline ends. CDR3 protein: CASSQDSNQPQHF. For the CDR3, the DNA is TGTGCCAGCAGCCAGGATAGCAATCAGCCCCAGCATTTT.

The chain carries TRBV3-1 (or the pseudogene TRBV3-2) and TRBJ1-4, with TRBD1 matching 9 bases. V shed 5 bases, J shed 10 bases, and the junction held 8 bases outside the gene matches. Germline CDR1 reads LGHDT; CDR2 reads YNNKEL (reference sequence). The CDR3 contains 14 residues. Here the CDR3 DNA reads TGTGCCAGCAGCGAAATGGGACAGGGAGGAAAACTGTTTTTT. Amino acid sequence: CASSEMGQGGKLFF.

CDR3 region: CATQGHLYEQYF. For the CDR3, the DNA is TGTGCCACCCAGGGACACCTCTACGAGCAGTACTTC. This chain connects TRBV19 to TRBJ2-7, with D perhaps TRBD1 (6 bases). Germline V CDR1 and CDR2: LNHDA, SQIVND (reference sequence). V was trimmed by 10 bases and J by 3 bases, leaving 13 bases between them. The CDR3 is made up of 12 amino acids.

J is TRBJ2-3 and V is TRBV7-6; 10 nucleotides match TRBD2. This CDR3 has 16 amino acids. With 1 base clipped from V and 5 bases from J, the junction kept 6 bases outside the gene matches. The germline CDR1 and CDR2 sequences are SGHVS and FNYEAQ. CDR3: CASSLGPAGGVDTQYF. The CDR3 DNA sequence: TGTGCCAGCAGCTTAGGGCCAGCGGGGGGGGTAGATACGCAGTATTTT.

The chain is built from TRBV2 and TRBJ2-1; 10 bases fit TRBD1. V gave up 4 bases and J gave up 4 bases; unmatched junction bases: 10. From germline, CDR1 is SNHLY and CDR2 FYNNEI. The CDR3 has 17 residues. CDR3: CASSVPVGTGVYNEQFF. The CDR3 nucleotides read TGTGCCAGCAGTGTACCGGTTGGGACAGGGGTTTACAATGAGCAGTTCTTC.

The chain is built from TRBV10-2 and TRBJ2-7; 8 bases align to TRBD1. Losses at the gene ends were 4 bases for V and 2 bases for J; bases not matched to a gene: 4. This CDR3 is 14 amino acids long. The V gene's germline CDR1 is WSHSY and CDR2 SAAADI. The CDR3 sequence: CASSVGQAAYEQYF. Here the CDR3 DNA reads TGCGCCAGCAGTGTGGGACAGGCGGCCTACGAGCAGTACTTC.

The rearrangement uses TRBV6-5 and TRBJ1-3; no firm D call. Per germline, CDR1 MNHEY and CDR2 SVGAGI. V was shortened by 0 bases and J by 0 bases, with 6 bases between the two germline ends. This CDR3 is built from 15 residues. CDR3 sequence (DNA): TGTGCCAGCAGTTACTCCTGGAGCTCTGGAAACACCATATATTTT. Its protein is CASSYSWSSGNTIYF.

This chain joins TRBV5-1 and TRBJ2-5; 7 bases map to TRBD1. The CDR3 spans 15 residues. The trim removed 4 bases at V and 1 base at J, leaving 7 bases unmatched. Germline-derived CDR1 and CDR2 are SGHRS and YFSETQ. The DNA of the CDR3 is TGCGCCAGCAGCGGGGGACAGAGACCCCAAGAGACCCAGTACTTC. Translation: CASSGGQRPQETQYF.

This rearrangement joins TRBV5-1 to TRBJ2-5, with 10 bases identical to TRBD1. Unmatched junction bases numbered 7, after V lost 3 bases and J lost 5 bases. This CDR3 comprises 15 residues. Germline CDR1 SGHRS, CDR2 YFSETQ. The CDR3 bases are TGCGCCAGCAGCTCCCAGACAGGGGGCCTTGAGACCCAGTACTTC. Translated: CASSSQTGGLETQYF. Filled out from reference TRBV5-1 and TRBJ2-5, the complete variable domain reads KAGVTQTPRYLIKTRGQQVTLSCSPISGHRSVSWYQQTPGQGLQFLFEYFSETQRNKGNFPGRFSGRQFSNSRSEMNVSTLELGDSALYLCASSSQTGGLETQYFGPGTRLLVL.

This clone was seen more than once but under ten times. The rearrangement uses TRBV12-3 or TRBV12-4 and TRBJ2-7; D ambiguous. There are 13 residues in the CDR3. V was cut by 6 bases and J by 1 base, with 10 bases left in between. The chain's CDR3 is CASSLSVSYEQYF. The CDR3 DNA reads TGTGCCAGCAGCCTCAGTGTTTCCTACGAGCAGTACTTC.

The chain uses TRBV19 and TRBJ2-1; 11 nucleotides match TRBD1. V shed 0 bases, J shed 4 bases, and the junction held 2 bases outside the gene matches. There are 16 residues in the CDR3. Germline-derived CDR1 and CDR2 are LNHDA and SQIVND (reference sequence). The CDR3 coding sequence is TGTGCCAGTAGTATAGAAGGACAGGGGGCTTACAATGAGCAGTTCTTC. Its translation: CASSIEGQGAYNEQFF.

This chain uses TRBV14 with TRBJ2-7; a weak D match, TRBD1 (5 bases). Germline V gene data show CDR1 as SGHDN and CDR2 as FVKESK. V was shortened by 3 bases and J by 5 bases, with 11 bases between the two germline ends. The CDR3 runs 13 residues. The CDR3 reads CASSHPGIHEQYF. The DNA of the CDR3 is TGTGCCAGCAGCCATCCAGGGATCCACGAGCAGTACTTC.

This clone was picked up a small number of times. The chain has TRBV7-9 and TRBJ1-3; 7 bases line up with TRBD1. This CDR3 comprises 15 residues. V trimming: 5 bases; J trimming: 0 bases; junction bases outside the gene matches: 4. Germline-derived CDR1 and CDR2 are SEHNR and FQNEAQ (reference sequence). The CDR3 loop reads CASSLTGDSGNTIYF. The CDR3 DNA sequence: TGTGCCAGCAGCCTAACAGGGGACTCTGGAAACACCATATATTTT.